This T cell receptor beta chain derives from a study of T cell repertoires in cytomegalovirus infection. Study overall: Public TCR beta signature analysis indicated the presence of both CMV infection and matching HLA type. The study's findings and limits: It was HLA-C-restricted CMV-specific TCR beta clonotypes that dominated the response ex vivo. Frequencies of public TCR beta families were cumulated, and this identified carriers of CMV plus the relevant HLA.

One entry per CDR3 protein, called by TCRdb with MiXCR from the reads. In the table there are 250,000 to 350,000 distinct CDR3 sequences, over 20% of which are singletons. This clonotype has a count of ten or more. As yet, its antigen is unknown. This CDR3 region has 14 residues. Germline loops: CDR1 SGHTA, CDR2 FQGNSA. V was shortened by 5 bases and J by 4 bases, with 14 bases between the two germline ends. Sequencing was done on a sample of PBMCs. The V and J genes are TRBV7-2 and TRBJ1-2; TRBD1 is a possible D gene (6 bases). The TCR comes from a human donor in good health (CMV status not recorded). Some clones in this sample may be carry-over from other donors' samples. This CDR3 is CASSQGGTTYGYTF. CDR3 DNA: TGTGCCAGCAGCCAAGGCGGGACAACCTATGGCTACACCTTC.